This T cell receptor beta chain was captured in a study of regulatory T cells in long-lasting Graves disease. Assembly of TCR beta libraries relied on iRepertoire HTBI primers together with Arm-PCR of CDR3 regions. One entry per CDR3 protein, called by TCRdb with MiXCR from the multiplex PCR reads. The sample yields approximately 360,000 distinct CDR3 sequences, over 9.5% seen once. This clonotype was counted a few times. Described time point: newly diagnosed GD, antithyroid drugs for less than 3 months. Researchers made the TCR library from RNA that was extracted from PBMCs. Xi'an, China, was home to the endocrinology department that provided patients. The germline CDR1 and CDR2 sequences are SGHTA and FQGNSA. V lost 2 bases and J lost 3, with 13 bases in between. The CDR3 length is 15 residues. This same sample was also part of a study on T cells in Graves' hyperthyroidism and ophthalmopathy.

The J gene is TRBJ1-1, the V gene TRBV7-2; no clear D gene. The receptor comes from a woman younger than 35 with Graves disease. This specimen was peripheral blood mononuclear cells (PBMCs), taken at new diagnosis, from a patient treated with antithyroid drugs. The CDR3 DNA reads as TGTGCCAGCAGCTTATTCAGAAGGCTTGACACTGAAGCTTTCTTT. Protein product: CASSLFRRLDTEAFF.